This T cell receptor beta chain was recovered during a study of T cell responses to AZD1222 COVID-19 vaccine. TCRdb's table, derived via immunoSEQ multiplex PCR, lists solely in-frame clones and lacks some. This table has roughly 100,000 clones, roughly 90% appearing once. General study points: Baseline testing showed seropositivity in only a handful of AZD1222 recipients.

Note on this clone: What it binds is unknown.

The CDR3 loop spans 14 amino acids. Trimming removed 1 base from V and 6 bases from J, with 12 bases in between. Germline assignment: CDR1 MDHEN and CDR2 SYDVKM. This sequence originates from an adult in good health. V and J are TRBV28 and TRBJ1-2; D gene uncertain. The sequenced sample was peripheral blood, obtained on day 0 of AZD1222 vaccination. As DNA, the CDR3 is TGTGCCAGCAGTTTATCGAGCGGGAGGGATGGCTACACCTTC. Encoded protein: CASSLSSGRDGYTF.